The rows below give T cell receptor beta chains drawn from one sample of a study of T-cell reconstitution after alpha-beta-depleted transplantation in children. TCRdb called the PCR reads again in MiXCR, with one record for every CDR3 protein. The table includes 500,000 to 600,000 distinct CDR3 sequences, approximately 20% detected once. The source was PBMCs from the stem cell graft donor, collected from the stem cell graft. The source is a human donor who donated a stem cell graft to a child with acute lymphoblastic leukemia. CDR3s include the opening cysteine and the closing phenylalanine or tryptophan. D genes are given only for firm matches. Clone size is not always given. Where it is, it says once, few, many or a class for expanded clones.

J gene | D gene | V gene | clone size | CDR3 protein | CDR3 DNA
TRBJ2-4 | TRBD1 | TRBV9 | many | CASSGPGGAKNIQYF | TGTGCCAGCAGCGGCCCAGGGGGAGCCAAAAACATTCAGTACTTC
TRBJ2-7 | NA | TRBV15 | NA | CATSRAAGTGSYEQYF | TGTGCCACCAGCAGAGCCGCGGGGACTGGCTCCTACGAGCAGTACTTC
TRBJ2-4 | NA | TRBV7-6 | few | CASSLFPGEGNIQYF | TGTGCCAGCAGCTTATTTCCAGGGGAAGGGAACATTCAGTACTTC
TRBJ2-7 | NA | TRBV7-7 | NA | CASSQLDKGEQYF | TGTGCCAGCAGCCAACTAGATAAGGGCGAGCAGTACTTC
TRBJ2-7 | NA | TRBV12-3/TRBV12-4 | many | CASSLGDYEQYF | TGTGCCAGCAGCTTAGGGGACTACGAGCAGTACTTC
TRBJ1-1 | TRBD1 | TRBV5-1 | few | CASSFRDRVTTGAEAFF | TGCGCCAGCAGCTTCCGGGACAGGGTGACCACGGGCGCTGAAGCTTTCTTT
TRBJ2-4 | NA | TRBV7-9 | few | CASSLAGLRGSIQYF | TGTGCCAGCAGCCTGGCCGGCCTACGGGGCAGCATTCAGTACTTC
TRBJ2-3 | NA | TRBV5-5 | few | CASSLGQNTDTQYF | TGTGCCAGCAGCTTGGGACAGAACACAGATACGCAGTATTTT
TRBJ2-7 | TRBD2 | TRBV5-1 | NA | CASSSGLAGGPGDEQYF | TGCGCCAGCAGCTCCGGACTAGCGGGAGGGCCTGGGGACGAGCAGTACTTC
TRBJ1-1 | NA | TRBV29-1 | few | CSGRGGTPWDTEAFF | TGCAGCGGACGGGGGGGGACCCCCTGGGACACTGAAGCTTTCTTT
TRBJ1-4 | TRBD1 | TRBV9 | few | CASSDHGTGDEKLFF | TGTGCCAGCAGCGACCACGGGACAGGGGATGAAAAACTGTTTTTT
TRBJ2-1 | NA | TRBV5-1 | NA | CASSFSLVDEQFF | TGCGCCAGCAGCTTCTCACTAGTCGACGAGCAGTTCTTC
TRBJ2-2 | NA | TRBV5-1 | NA | CASSLLQTANTGELFF | TGCGCCAGCAGCCTGTTACAGACAGCGAACACCGGGGAGCTGTTTTTT